Below, 29 T cell receptor beta chains from the same sample are listed, as sequenced in a study of blood T cell repertoires in COVID-19. Assay used: immunoSEQ multiplex PCR; TCRdb lists only in-frame clones, some missing. The sample yields fewer than 350,000 clones, 75% to 90% seen once. Material for sequencing was PBMCs or T cells enriched from blood (not recorded which). The receptors were sampled from a woman aged 25 to 39 who had been exposed to COVID-19.

This chain links TRBV5-1 with TRBJ2-7; D is perhaps TRBD1 (6 bases). Germline CDR1 is SGHRS and CDR2 is YFSETQ. Between the trimmed V and J ends, which lost 0 bases and 9 bases, there was a span of 19 bases. This CDR3 is built from 15 residues. In nucleotides, the CDR3 is TGCGCCAGCAGCTTGGACGGAACACCCCAACAGGGGCAGTACTTC. The encoded protein is CASSLDGTPQQGQYF.

The chain is built from TRBV5-1 and TRBJ2-1; D call uncertain. CDR3 length equals 13 residues. Germline V gene data show CDR1 as SGHRS and CDR2 as YFSETQ. V lost 2 bases and J 2 bases, leaving 5 bases between the germline ends. The CDR3: CASSFEAYNEQFF. In DNA, the CDR3 is TGCGCCAGCAGCTTCGAGGCCTACAATGAGCAGTTCTTC.

A single count supports this clone. The genes are TRBV6-5 and TRBJ2-5; 12 bases match TRBD2. J gave up 6 bases and V 5 bases, and 7 bases lay outside the gene matches. Germline V gene lookup returns CDR1 MNHEY and CDR2 SVGAGI. The CDR3 consists of 15 residues. The CDR3 DNA follows: TGTGCCAGCAGTCTAGCGGGAGGGCCTCTGAAGACCCAGTACTTC. This sequence encodes CASSLAGGPLKTQYF.

The chain links TRBV27 to TRBJ1-1; D is uncertain. Germline loops: CDR1 MNHEY, CDR2 SMNVEV (reference sequence). V lost 5 bases and J lost 4, with 11 bases in between. This CDR3 region has 13 residues. This chain's CDR3 is CASSRGLITEAFF. CDR3 bases: TGTGCCAGCAGTCGGGGTTTAATCACTGAAGCTTTCTTT.

The chain uses TRBV6-1 and TRBJ2-1; perhaps TRBD1 as D (6 bases). Germline V CDR1 and CDR2: MNHNS, SASEGT. Trimming took off 2 bases at V and 4 bases at J, with 12 bases between the two ends. The CDR3 is 15 amino acids. Here the CDR3 DNA reads TGTGCCAGCAGTGAATTGACAGGTGTGTACAATGAGCAGTTCTTC. Its protein product is CASSELTGVYNEQFF.

This clone occurred many times. V and J are TRBV19 and TRBJ1-1; D is perhaps TRBD1 (5 bases). The V gene's germline CDR1 is LNHDA and CDR2 SQIVND (reference sequence). V lost 4 bases, J lost 6 bases, and 12 bases lay in between. The CDR3 spans 13 residues. In nucleotides, the CDR3 is TGTGCCAGTAGTACCTCAGGGAGGTCTGAAGCTTTCTTT. Amino acids: CASSTSGRSEAFF.

V and J are TRBV19 and TRBJ1-5; D may be TRBD1 (5 bases). V gave up 2 bases and J gave up 0 bases, with 8 bases separating them. CDR1 is LNHDA, CDR2 SQIVND, per germline (reference sequence). This CDR3 has 15 amino acids. Here the CDR3 reads CASSITGFSNQPQHF. DNA for the CDR3: TGTGCCAGTAGTATAACAGGATTTAGCAATCAGCCCCAGCATTTT.

The chain links TRBV4-3 to TRBJ2-2, with D maybe TRBD1 (6 bases). The CDR3 totals 17 residues. CDR1 LGHNA and CDR2 YSLEER come from the germline V gene. V shed 0 bases and J shed 1 base, with 12 bases lying between them. The CDR3 reads CASSQDLGGENTGELFF. The CDR3 region has the DNA TGCGCCAGCAGCCAAGATTTAGGGGGAGAGAACACCGGGGAGCTGTTTTTT.

This clone has a handful of counts. The DNA of the CDR3 is TGTGCCAGCAGCGTAGAGCAGGGTCGCCCGGGCTCTGGAAACACCATATATTTT. This translates into CASSVEQGRPGSGNTIYF. The rearrangement uses TRBV9 and TRBJ1-3, with D perhaps matching TRBD1 (5 bases). The ends were cut back, 0 bases at V and 0 bases at J, with 16 bases in the middle. This CDR3 has 18 amino acids. The germline gives CDR1 SGDLS, CDR2 YYNGEE.

CDR3 protein: CASSQGTSYNEQFF. The CDR3, as DNA: TGTGCCAGCAGCCAGGGGACCTCCTACAATGAGCAGTTCTTC. The V gene is TRBV13, the J gene TRBJ2-1, with D possibly being TRBD1 (6 bases). CDR1 is PRHDT, CDR2 FYEKMQ, per germline (reference sequence). This CDR3 region has 14 residues. Trimming removed 5 bases at V and 0 bases at J, with 8 bases between.

V is TRBV27 and J is TRBJ1-1; the D is unclear. Looked up from germline, CDR1 is MNHEY and CDR2 is SMNVEV (reference sequence). This CDR3 spans 14 amino acids. Trimming pared 4 bases from V and 0 bases from J, leaving 9 bases between. The CDR3 spells CASSSGIVNTEAFF. The CDR3 region has the DNA TGTGCCAGCAGTTCGGGGATAGTGAACACTGAAGCTTTCTTT.

This clone was observed once. V and J are TRBV7-2 and TRBJ2-3; D ambiguous. CDR3 length: 15 amino acids. Germline CDR1 is SGHTA and CDR2 is FQGNSA. Trimming shortened V by 0 bases and J by 2 bases, and 9 bases separated the two germline ends. CDR3 DNA: TGTGCCAGCAGCTTAGCTTCCAGCGTCACAGATACGCAGTATTTT. Translating gives CASSLASSVTDTQYF.

The V gene is TRBV7-9, the J gene TRBJ1-2, with D maybe TRBD1 (5 bases). From germline, CDR1 is SEHNR and CDR2 FQNEAQ (reference sequence). The V end lost 5 bases, the J end lost 5 bases, and 15 bases lay between the germline ends. The CDR3 contains 14 residues. Here the CDR3 reads CASSNAGTVYGYTF. Here the CDR3 DNA reads TGTGCCAGCAGCAACGCCGGGACTGTATATGGCTACACCTTC.

This chain joins TRBV5-1 and TRBJ1-1; TRBD1 agrees at 9 bases. The CDR3 is 14 amino acids. CDR1 SGHRS and CDR2 YFSETQ come from the germline V gene. The ends lost 4 bases at V and 5 bases at J; junction bases unmatched: 6. CDR3 DNA sequence: TGCGCCAGCAGCCAACAGGGGGCGCTTACTGAAGCTTTCTTT. Amino acids: CASSQQGALTEAFF.

The rearrangement uses TRBV10-2 and TRBJ2-7; TRBD2 matches at 8 bases. CDR3 length: 15 residues. The V gene's germline CDR1 is WSHSY and CDR2 SAAADI. With 7 bases clipped from V and 0 bases from J, the junction kept 8 bases outside the gene matches. The CDR3 reads CASNLIAGSSYEQYF. For the CDR3, the DNA is TGCGCCAGCAACCTTATAGCGGGAAGCTCCTACGAGCAGTACTTC.

The chain links TRBV25-1 to TRBJ1-4; D unclear. The CDR3 length is 13 residues. V lost 0 bases to trimming and J lost 4 bases, with 3 bases between them. Per the germline V gene, CDR1 is MGHDK and CDR2 is SYGVNS. The CDR3 nucleotides read TGTGCCAGCAGTGAATATAGTAATGAAAAACTGTTTTTT. Translating it yields CASSEYSNEKLFF.

The J gene is TRBJ1-4, the V gene TRBV30; unclear D gene. V was pared by 2 bases and J by 8 bases, with 12 bases between. The V gene's germline CDR1 is GTSNPN and CDR2 SVGIG (reference sequence). This CDR3 spans 13 amino acids. In DNA form, the CDR3 reads TGTGCCTGGAGTATGGCAGGCCCCGAAAAACTGTTTTTT. Amino acid sequence: CAWSMAGPEKLFF.

CDR3 nucleotides: TGTGCCAGCAGCGCGGACAGGGGTCGGGAGAACACTGAAGCTTTCTTT. Amino acid sequence: CASSADRGRENTEAFF. The rearrangement links TRBV7-8 to TRBJ1-1, with TRBD1 identical over 9 bases. Germline V gene data show CDR1 as SGHVS and CDR2 as FQNEAQ. V was clipped by 5 bases and J by 1 base; unmatched bases: 8. The CDR3 sequence is 16 residues long.

J is TRBJ2-5 and V is TRBV5-4, with D possibly being TRBD2 (6 bases). With 0 bases removed from V and 7 bases from J, the gap between germline ends came to 10 bases. The CDR3 length is 13 residues. Germline V gene data show CDR1 as SGHNT and CDR2 as YYREEE (reference sequence). This CDR3 reads CASSLVAAGTQYF. CDR3 coding DNA: TGTGCCAGCAGCTTGGTAGCGGCTGGGACCCAGTACTTC.

This clone occurred a few times. The gene calls are TRBV5-1 and TRBJ2-5, with TRBD1 identical over 7 bases. CDR1 is SGHRS, CDR2 YFSETQ, per germline. Germline trimming cut 0 bases from V and 5 bases from J; bases unmatched to any gene: 4. The CDR3 is 14 residues long. This CDR3 reads CASSLGQGFETQYF. DNA for the CDR3: TGCGCCAGCAGCTTGGGACAGGGTTTTGAGACCCAGTACTTC.

The gene calls are TRBV9 and TRBJ2-5, with a possible D match to TRBD1 (6 bases). CDR1 and CDR2 (germline): SGDLS, YYNGEE. The CDR3 totals 15 residues. Trimming stripped 5 bases from V and 2 bases from J, with 16 bases between. The CDR3 loop reads CASSLRGRGQETQYF. The CDR3 DNA is TGTGCCAGCAGTCTAAGGGGTAGGGGGCAAGAGACCCAGTACTTC.

The CDR3 loop reads CASSPADTYEQYF. The CDR3 DNA reads TGTGCCAGCTCACCGGCTGACACCTACGAGCAGTACTTC. The J gene is TRBJ2-7, the V gene TRBV18; D gene ambiguous. Trimming took 3 bases from V and 2 from J, leaving 8 bases between them. This CDR3 spans 13 amino acids. CDR1 and CDR2 (germline): KGHSH, LQKENI.

In regard to this clone: Since a much larger clone is just one base distant, this may be a read error. The chain has TRBV5-5 and TRBJ2-7, with 7 bases lining up with TRBD1. Per germline, CDR1 SGHKS and CDR2 YYEKEE (reference sequence). V lost 4 bases and J lost 2; bases outside the gene matches: 3. CDR3 size: 13 residues. Written as DNA, the CDR3 is TGTGCCAGCAGCCACGGGACAGCCTACGAGCAGTACTTC. Translation: CASSHGTAYEQYF.

The chain carries TRBV7-6 and TRBJ1-4; D gene unclear. The V and J ends lost 1 base and 8 bases respectively, with 8 bases between them. There are 13 residues in the CDR3. Germline assignment: CDR1 SGHVS and CDR2 FNYEAQ. The chain's CDR3 is CASSLVAGEKLFF. DNA of the CDR3: TGTGCCAGCAGCTTAGTTGCGGGGGAAAAACTGTTTTTT. Using reference TRBV7-6 and TRBJ1-4 for the parts outside the CDR3, the full variable domain is GAGVSQSPRYKVTKRGQDVALRCDPISGHVSLYWYRQALGQGPEFLTYFNYEAQQDKSGLPNDRFSAERPEGSISTLTIQRTEQRDSAMYRCASSLVAGEKLFFGSGTQLSVL.

The V call is TRBV10-3, the J call TRBJ2-2, with 13 bases that match TRBD2. Germline assignment: CDR1 ENHRY and CDR2 SYGVKD. With 6 bases clipped from V and 3 bases from J, the junction kept 1 base outside the gene matches. This CDR3 spans 15 amino acids. DNA of the CDR3: TGTGCCATCAGCGGGACTAGCGGGGACACCGGGGAGCTGTTTTTT. This codes for CAISGTSGDTGELFF.

The chain recombines TRBV30 with TRBJ2-1, with 7 positions matching TRBD2. CDR1 is GTSNPN, CDR2 SVGIG, per germline (reference sequence). After removal of 0 bases from V and 12 bases from J, the junction contained 5 bases not matched to a gene. This CDR3 has 12 residues. Here the CDR3 DNA reads TGTGCCTGGAGTGTGCTAGCGGCGACGCAGTTCTTC. As protein: CAWSVLAATQFF.

This clone was seen more than once but under ten times. The V and J genes are TRBV7-3 and TRBJ1-2; 9 bases line up with TRBD1. The ends lost 3 bases at V and 1 base at J; junction bases unmatched: 3. The CDR3 is 15 residues long. Germline CDR1 is SGHTA and CDR2 is FQGTGA. The CDR3 sequence: CASSFTGGNNYGYTF. DNA for the CDR3: TGTGCCAGCAGCTTTACAGGGGGCAATAACTATGGCTACACCTTC.

The gene calls are TRBV9 and TRBJ2-1; a possible D gene is TRBD2 (6 bases). The CDR3 contains 13 residues. Between the trimmed V and J ends, which lost 0 bases and 7 bases, there was a span of 8 bases. Germline-derived CDR1 and CDR2 are SGDLS and YYNGEE. This chain's CDR3 is CASSVDGGNEQFF. The CDR3 region has the DNA TGTGCCAGCAGCGTAGATGGGGGGAATGAGCAGTTCTTC. The variable domain in full, with the rest retrieved from reference TRBV9 and TRBJ2-1, is DSGVTQTPKHLITATGQRVTLRCSPRSGDLSVYWYQQSLDQGLQFLIQYYNGEERAKGNILERFSAQQFPDLHSELNLSSLELGDSALYFCASSVDGGNEQFFGPGTRLTVL.

V and J are TRBV2 and TRBJ2-5; 8 nucleotides agree with TRBD1. The germline CDR1 and CDR2 sequences are SNHLY and FYNNEI. J lost 2 bases, V lost 6 bases, and 11 bases had no gene match. The CDR3 is 16 amino acids. The CDR3 DNA is TGTGCCAGCAGCCCCGAGACAGGGGCAGGACAAGAGACCCAGTACTTC. This codes for CASSPETGAGQETQYF.